These 31 T cell receptor beta chains were sequenced from one sample in a study of CD4 T cells in relation to SARS-CoV-2 and coronaviruses. The data were produced by immunoSEQ multiplex PCR, yet TCRdb's version contains in-frame clones alone and is incomplete. Of approximately 20,000 clones in the sample, 76% are singletons; the top ten hold 15% to 20%. Their target antigens are unknown. CD4+ T cells from unexposed donors were obtained before the COVID-19 pandemic (2011-2018). After approximately 10 days of culture, CD4+ T cells were isolated. The sequenced material came from CD4+ T cells from PBMCs, cultured in vitro. The receptors stem from a human donor in good health.

V is TRBV7-9 and J is TRBJ2-5, with 8 bases matching TRBD1. Germline CDR1 and CDR2: SEHNR and FQNEAQ (reference sequence). There are 13 residues in the CDR3. The ends lost 4 bases at V and 4 bases at J; junction bases unmatched: 2. CDR3 residues: CASSYGQGETQYF. CDR3 in DNA: TGTGCCAGCAGCTACGGACAGGGAGAGACCCAGTACTTC.

This sequence joins TRBV5-1 and TRBJ1-6, with D perhaps matching TRBD1 (5 bases). V lost 0 bases and J lost 5, with 9 bases in between. CDR1 is SGHRS, CDR2 YFSETQ, per germline. The CDR3 runs 15 residues. The CDR3 nucleotides are TGCGCCAGCAGCTTGGATGGGGCCGATAATTCACCCCTCCACTTT. It translates to CASSLDGADNSPLHF.

V is TRBV5-5 and J is TRBJ2-3; 9 positions agree with TRBD2. Germline V gene sequence: CDR1 SGHKS, CDR2 YYEKEE (reference sequence). CDR3 length: 16 amino acids. The V gene end was trimmed by 4 bases and the J gene end by 2 bases; junction bases not matched to a gene: 8. DNA for the CDR3: TGTGCCAGCAGCGCGATAGCGGGGGCCATCACAGATACGCAGTATTTT. Translating gives CASSAIAGAITDTQYF.

This chain joins TRBV5-4 and TRBJ2-7; 9 bases are a match to TRBD2. The CDR3 length is 17 residues. CDR1 is SGHNT and CDR2 is YYREEE in the germline V gene (reference sequence). Germline trimming cut 3 bases from V and 2 bases from J; bases unmatched to any gene: 12. The CDR3 spells CASSWGGGTSRPYEQYF. The CDR3 coding sequence is TGTGCCAGCAGCTGGGGGGGTGGGACTAGCCGGCCCTACGAGCAGTACTTC.

The rearrangement joins TRBV7-8 to TRBJ2-5; D gene unclear. With 1 base removed from V and 2 bases from J, the gap between germline ends came to 11 bases. Germline V CDR1 and CDR2: SGHVS, FQNEAQ. There are 15 residues in the CDR3. CDR3 residues: CASSLGQGSQETQYF. The CDR3 DNA follows: TGTGCCAGCAGCTTAGGTCAAGGATCACAAGAGACCCAGTACTTC.

This chain uses TRBV27 with TRBJ2-1; 9 positions match TRBD1. There are 15 residues in the CDR3. Germline V gene data show CDR1 as MNHEY and CDR2 as SMNVEV (reference sequence). V gave up 4 bases and J gave up 7 bases; unmatched junction bases: 8. CDR3 sequence reads: CASSSPGQGLNEQFF. DNA of the CDR3: TGTGCCAGCAGTTCTCCGGGACAGGGATTGAATGAGCAGTTCTTC.

This clone was detected a few times. V and J are TRBV7-8 and TRBJ2-7, with 8 bases that match TRBD1. V dropped 5 bases and J dropped 4; count of bases not matched to a gene: 7. The germline V gene encodes CDR1 SGHVS and CDR2 FQNEAQ. This CDR3 has 14 amino acids. CDR3 bases: TGTGCCAGCAGCAAAGGGACAGGCACGTACGAGCAGTACTTC. Its translation is CASSKGTGTYEQYF.

This clone has only a few counts. The chain uses TRBV19 and TRBJ2-2; tentatively, D is TRBD1 (5 bases). The CDR3 consists of 15 residues. Germline CDR1 reads LNHDA; CDR2 reads SQIVND (reference sequence). V lost 8 bases and J lost 2, with 15 bases in between. CDR3 sequence (DNA): TGTGCCAGTCAACGACAGACCTCTAACACCGGGGAGCTGTTTTTT. Amino acids: CASQRQTSNTGELFF. The full variable domain, in which reference TRBV19 and TRBJ2-2 provide the parts outside the CDR3, is DGGITQSPKYLFRKEGQNVTLSCEQNLNHDAMYWYRQDPGQGLRLIYYSQIVNDFQKGDIAEGYSVSREKKESFPLTVTSAQKNPTAFYLCASQRQTSNTGELFFGEGSRLTVL.

The chain is built from TRBV10-3 and TRBJ2-1; D ambiguous. Between the trimmed V and J ends, which lost 5 bases and 10 bases, there was a span of 12 bases. The CDR3 contains 12 residues. Germline V gene data show CDR1 as ENHRY and CDR2 as SYGVKD. For the CDR3, the DNA is TGTGCCATCAGTACGACCGACTGGGAGCAGTTCTTC. Protein: CAISTTDWEQFF.

This chain joins TRBV24-1 and TRBJ2-1; 8 bases match TRBD2. CDR1 and CDR2 from the germline V gene are KGHDR and SFDVKD. J was trimmed by 1 base and V by 6 bases; bases with no gene match: 1. This CDR3 spans 14 amino acids. CDR3 coding DNA: TGTGCCACCAGTACGGGAGGGTCCTACAATGAGCAGTTCTTC. Residues: CATSTGGSYNEQFF.

CDR3 protein: CASSQGSGTDPLPLHF. The CDR3 bases are TGCGCCAGCAGCCAAGGGTCCGGGACGGACCCTTTACCCCTCCACTTT. This chain uses TRBV4-1 with TRBJ1-6; D perhaps matches TRBD1 (5 bases). V was cut by 1 base and J by 12 bases, with 19 bases left in between. Germline values: CDR1 MGHRA, CDR2 YSYEKL. The CDR3 has 16 residues.

The table lists this clone with a count of one. The J gene is TRBJ2-1, the V gene TRBV6-5, with D possibly being TRBD1 or TRBD2 (5 bases each). The CDR3 totals 13 residues. The germline V gene has CDR1 MNHEY and CDR2 SVGAGI. V was clipped by 2 bases and J by 3 bases, with 5 bases between them. The CDR3 DNA reads as TGTGCCAGCAGTTACGGGGGCTACAATGAGCAGTTCTTC. Translating it yields CASSYGGYNEQFF.

This sequence joins TRBV27 and TRBJ2-2; 8 nucleotides align to TRBD2. After removal of 6 bases from V and 5 bases from J, the junction contained 8 bases not matched to a gene. This CDR3 comprises 15 residues. The germline V gene encodes CDR1 MNHEY and CDR2 SMNVEV (reference sequence). CDR3 sequence (DNA): TGTGCCAGCAGCGCACGAGCGGGAGTAACCGGGGAGCTGTTTTTT. This gives the protein CASSARAGVTGELFF.

This chain uses TRBV7-9 with TRBJ2-2; TRBD2 might be the D (5 bases). The germline V gene encodes CDR1 SEHNR and CDR2 FQNEAQ (reference sequence). The V and J ends lost 6 bases and 3 bases respectively, with 14 bases between them. The CDR3 is 15 residues long. The CDR3 spells CASRGREGDTGELFF. In DNA, the CDR3 is TGTGCCAGCAGGGGCAGAGAGGGAGACACCGGGGAGCTGTTTTTT.

The chain uses TRBV3-1 (or the pseudogene TRBV3-2) and TRBJ2-5, with D tentatively TRBD1 (6 bases). Trimming took off 4 bases at V and 5 bases at J, with 14 bases between the two ends. Germline CDR1 is LGHDT and CDR2 is YNNKEL (reference sequence). This CDR3 region has 14 residues. CDR3 region: CASSRRQEVETQYF. Written as DNA, the CDR3 is TGTGCCAGCAGCCGCAGACAGGAAGTGGAGACCCAGTACTTC.

CDR3 loop: CASSLDSHNSPLHF. CDR3 coding DNA: TGCGCCAGCAGCTTGGACAGTCATAATTCACCCCTCCACTTT. The genes are TRBV5-1 and TRBJ1-6; D gene uncertain. The CDR3 contains 14 residues. Trimming removed 0 bases from V and 5 bases from J, with 6 bases in between. The germline V gene has CDR1 SGHRS and CDR2 YFSETQ.

This chain links TRBV6-5 with TRBJ1-1, with D possibly matching TRBD1 (6 bases). The CDR3 totals 14 residues. The germline V gene encodes CDR1 MNHEY and CDR2 SVGAGI. V was pared by 8 bases and J by 2 bases, with 15 bases between. Here the CDR3 reads CASALGHQNTEAFF. CDR3 DNA: TGTGCCAGCGCCCTGGGACACCAAAACACTGAAGCTTTCTTT.

This chain connects TRBV6-5 to TRBJ2-5; 15 bases fit TRBD2. The ends lost 2 bases at V and 5 bases at J; junction bases unmatched: 3. This CDR3 has 16 residues. Germline V gene lookup returns CDR1 MNHEY and CDR2 SVGAGI. CDR3 protein: CASSYTGTSGGETQYF. CDR3 nucleotides: TGTGCCAGCAGTTACACAGGGACTAGCGGGGGGGAGACCCAGTACTTC.

The chain has TRBV18 and TRBJ1-5; TRBD1 agrees at 8 bases. V lost 3 bases to trimming and J lost 3 bases; unmatched junction nucleotides: 16. Germline-derived CDR1 and CDR2 are KGHSH and LQKENI. The CDR3 is made up of 19 amino acids. The CDR3 nucleotides read TGTGCCAGCTCACCCCGGACAGGGAAGGGGTGGTTGGACAATCAGCCCCAGCATTTT. As protein: CASSPRTGKGWLDNQPQHF.

The V and J genes are TRBV3-1 (or the pseudogene TRBV3-2) and TRBJ1-3; D uncertain. The CDR3 contains 15 residues. The germline V gene has CDR1 LGHDT and CDR2 YNNKEL (reference sequence). The V and J ends lost 0 bases and 2 bases respectively, with 8 bases between them. The CDR3 sequence is CASSQERGTGNTIYF. The CDR3 DNA reads TGTGCCAGCAGCCAAGAGAGAGGAACTGGAAACACCATATATTTT.

This rearrangement joins TRBV7-8 to TRBJ1-1, with D perhaps TRBD1 (6 bases). There are 17 residues in the CDR3. CDR1 SGHVS and CDR2 FQNEAQ come from the germline V gene. Between the trimmed V and J ends, which lost 5 bases and 1 base, there was a span of 20 bases. The DNA of the CDR3 is TGTGCCAGCAGCCCCTTCGGGGGGGCTGGTACGAACACTGAAGCTTTCTTT. Protein: CASSPFGGAGTNTEAFF.

In this sample, this clone turned up a few times. The rearrangement joins TRBV3-1 (or the pseudogene TRBV3-2) to TRBJ2-3; 8 bases are shared with TRBD2. Looked up from germline, CDR1 is LGHDT and CDR2 is YNNKEL (reference sequence). CDR3 length equals 15 residues. With V trimmed by 2 bases and J by 1 base, 2 bases remained unmatched. CDR3 nucleotides: TGTGCCAGCAGCCAATATAGCGGGGGCACAGATACGCAGTATTTT. It specifies CASSQYSGGTDTQYF.

This clone was picked up one time. This chain joins TRBV30 and TRBJ2-2; 7 bases map to TRBD2. This CDR3 comprises 13 residues. Trimming took 4 bases from V and 7 from J; bases not matched to a gene: 6. In germline, CDR1 is GTSNPN, CDR2 SVGIG (reference sequence). CDR3 in DNA: TGTGCCTGGAAGCGGGACGGAGGCGGGGAGCTGTTTTTT. This codes for CAWKRDGGGELFF. Supplemented by reference TRBV30 and TRBJ2-2, the full variable domain reads SQTIHQWPATLVQPVGSPLSLECTVEGTSNPNLYWYRQAAGRGLQLLFYSVGIGQISSEVPQNLSASRPQDRQFILSSKKLLLSDSGFYLCAWKRDGGGELFFGEGSRLTVL.

This CDR3 reads CAWGSQSGELFF. DNA of the CDR3: TGTGCCTGGGGATCCCAGTCAGGGGAGCTGTTTTTT. V gene TRBV30 combines with J gene TRBJ2-2, with no clear D. There are 12 residues in the CDR3. Trimming took off 5 bases at V and 8 bases at J, with 12 bases between the two ends. Germline V gene data show CDR1 as GTSNPN and CDR2 as SVGIG (reference sequence).

The sample holds a few counts of this clone. The J gene is TRBJ2-1, the V gene TRBV7-9, with a tentative D call TRBD1 (5 bases). Germline CDR1 reads SEHNR; CDR2 reads FQNEAQ (reference sequence). This CDR3 region has 16 residues. Trimming removed 5 bases at V and 4 bases at J, with 18 bases between. The CDR3: CASSRLDTVMYNEQFF. The CDR3, as DNA: TGTGCCAGCAGCCGATTGGACACGGTGATGTACAATGAGCAGTTCTTC.

The V and J genes are TRBV6-6 and TRBJ2-7, with TRBD1 matching over 8 bases. The CDR3 runs to 14 residues. The germline CDR1 and CDR2 sequences are MNHNY and SVGAGI (reference sequence). J lost 3 bases, V lost 2 bases, and 3 bases had no gene match. The CDR3 region is CASSYPGGNYEQYF. The CDR3 coding sequence is TGTGCCAGCAGTTACCCAGGGGGCAACTACGAGCAGTACTTC.

The chain links TRBV5-4 to TRBJ2-1; D not resolved. V dropped 4 bases and J dropped 10 bases, with 9 bases sitting between them. CDR1 and CDR2 (germline): SGHNT, YYREEE (reference sequence). The CDR3 runs 11 residues. The CDR3 protein is CASSQGPEQFF. The CDR3 nucleotides read TGTGCCAGCAGCCAAGGCCCAGAGCAGTTCTTC. The whole variable domain, remainder taken from reference TRBV5-4 and TRBJ2-1, is ETGVTQSPTHLIKTRGQQVTLRCSSQSGHNTVSWYQQALGQGPQFIFQYYREEENGRGNFPPRFSGLQFPNYSSELNVNALELDDSALYLCASSQGPEQFFGPGTRLTVL.

The J gene is TRBJ2-5, the V gene TRBV6-4, with unresolved D. Trimming removed 6 bases from V and 3 bases from J, with 2 bases in between. This CDR3 contains 10 residues. Germline values: CDR1 MRHNA, CDR2 SNTAGT. The CDR3 is CASREETQYF. The CDR3 coding sequence is TGTGCCAGCAGAGAAGAGACCCAGTACTTC.

This clone occurred once. The chain couples TRBV7-2 to TRBJ2-7, with a weak D call TRBD1 (6 bases). V was clipped by 2 bases and J by 2 bases, with 10 bases between them. The germline gives CDR1 SGHTA, CDR2 FQGNSA. This CDR3 is built from 14 residues. As DNA, the CDR3 is TGTGCCAGCAGCTTATTGGCAGGGGCCTACGAGCAGTACTTC. Translating it yields CASSLLAGAYEQYF.

In DNA form, the CDR3 reads TGTGCCAGCAGCACGACTAGTTGTTTAGAGACCCAGTACTTC. Translated, it gives CASSTTSCLETQYF. The chain joins TRBV21-1 to TRBJ2-5; TRBD2 is taken as the D call from the table, unchecked against the DNA. TRBV21-1 is tagged as a pseudogene. This CDR3 is 14 amino acids long.

This clone was seen just once. The chain recombines TRBV12-3 or TRBV12-4 with TRBJ2-7, with 7 positions matching TRBD2. CDR3 size: 13 residues. J gave up 0 bases and V 9 bases, and 5 bases lay outside the gene matches. CDR3 in amino acids: CASMTSSSYEQYF. The CDR3 region has the DNA TGTGCCAGTATGACTAGCAGCTCCTACGAGCAGTACTTC.